A single T cell receptor beta chain is shown here with its context. These data originate in a study of blood T cell repertoires in COVID-19. Study in general: Samples representing acute and convalescent COVID-19 were sourced from the United States, Italy and Spain. The analysed material was cDNA or gDNA that came from T cells, B-cell-depleted T cells, or PBMCs.

Deletions cut 4 bases from V and 0 bases from J, with 10 bases between. Germline-derived CDR1 and CDR2 are MNHEY and SVGAGI. This CDR3 is 16 amino acids long. Seattle's enrolled individuals joined amid active infection and were then monitored longitudinally. Produced via immunoSEQ multiplex PCR; TCRdb's table is partial and in-frame only. Here the sample spans about 200,000 clones, over 80% being singletons. The specimen was peripheral blood. The J gene is TRBJ1-6, the V gene TRBV6-5, with a weak D call TRBD1 (5 bases). This TCR came from a man in his sixties with COVID-19, enrolled during active disease. Here the CDR3 reads CASSWGSSSYNSPLHF. The CDR3 DNA reads as TGTGCCAGCAGTTGGGGCTCGAGCTCCTATAATTCACCCCTCCACTTT.